This T cell receptor (beta chain) is drawn from a study of cytomegalovirus exposure and HLA in healthy donors. General study points: TCR beta sequences reportedly predicted most subjects' HLA-A and HLA-B alleles accurately. Later analysis demonstrated an association between a missense DCLRE1C variant and TCR beta V- and J-gene trimming. Among immune exposure information, only CMV serostatus was available.

Use of 60 Vbeta and 13 Jbeta primers characterized the PCR. In the original analysis: An analysis that came later counted around 80 million unique TCR beta chains, around 12 million shared. Here immunoSEQ multiplex PCR was the method, and the copy in TCRdb shows in-frame clones only, minus some. That table is the source of V, J and clone size, and D and trimming were worked out from the DNA. The sample includes 95,000 to 100,000 clones, 65% to 85% seen only once; the top ten take 1.9%. With respect to this clone: Its antigen is unknown.

Germline V lookup: CDR1 KGHSH, CDR2 LQKENI. V lost 2 bases and J lost 5, with 10 bases in between. The CDR3 totals 14 residues. The source material was PBMCs. This clonotype was obtained from a woman aged 35 to 49 in good health and CMV-seronegative. V gene TRBV18 combines with J gene TRBJ1-5; D might be TRBD1 (6 bases). The DNA for the CDR3 is TGTGCCAGCTCACCAACAGGGTTTGATCAGCCCCAGCATTTT. Translated: CASSPTGFDQPQHF.